These 5 T cell receptor beta chains originate from one sample sequenced in a study of T-cell reconstitution after alpha-beta-depleted transplantation in children. Antigens of these TCRs are unknown. Unique molecular identifiers featured in how the TCRbeta library was prepared. MiXCR was run by TCRdb on the PCR reads, yielding one entry per CDR3 protein. Of a few hundred thousand distinct CDR3 sequences in the sample, nearly 8% were seen once. General study results and limits: Once a year had passed after transplant, T-cell counts and diversity came mostly from newly produced T cells.

The source material was peripheral blood, sampled 360 days after TCRalphabeta/CD19-depleted stem cell transplant. The receptors stem from a female patient between 2 and 10 years old who had a stem cell transplant for Fanconi anemia, so the T cells may come from the graft donor.

The V call is TRBV15, the J call TRBJ2-1; D is undetermined. V shed 8 bases and J shed 5 bases, with 19 bases lying between them. Germline CDR1 LNHNV, CDR2 YYDKDF (reference sequence). This CDR3 has 15 amino acids. CDR3 region: CATDSNRAGDNEQFF. CDR3 DNA: TGTGCCACCGATAGTAACCGAGCAGGAGACAATGAGCAGTTCTTC.

This clonotype was seen ten or more times. The chain combines TRBV7-8 with TRBJ2-7; TRBD1 might be the D (6 bases). The CDR3 spans 14 residues. Trimming stripped 3 bases from V and 3 bases from J, with 12 bases between. The germline V gene encodes CDR1 SGHVS and CDR2 FQNEAQ. The CDR3 region is CASSFHQQGYEQYV. CDR3 bases: TGTGCCAGCAGCTTCCACCAACAGGGCTACGAGCAGTACGTC.

The rearrangement links TRBV27 to TRBJ1-2; D is perhaps TRBD1 (5 bases). The CDR3 sequence is 11 residues long. Per the germline V gene, CDR1 is MNHEY and CDR2 is SMNVEV (reference sequence). Trimming stripped 8 bases from V and 5 bases from J, with 9 bases between. CDR3 nucleotide sequence: TGTGCCAGCGGGGGGTGGTATGGCTACACCTTC. It translates to CASGGWYGYTF.

This clonotype was seen at least ten times. The chain joins TRBV3-1 to TRBJ2-1; TRBD1 agrees at 7 bases. CDR3 size: 15 residues. V lost 4 bases, J lost 0 bases, and 3 bases stayed unmatched. The germline V gene encodes CDR1 LGHDT and CDR2 YNNKEL (reference sequence). CDR3 sequence: CASSPWDSSYNEQFF. CDR3 nucleotide sequence: TGTGCCAGCAGCCCCTGGGACAGCTCCTACAATGAGCAGTTCTTC.

This clonotype was seen ten or more times. The chain combines TRBV9 with TRBJ1-1; possible D gene TRBD1, 6 bases. V lost 3 bases to trimming and J lost 3 bases, with 6 bases between them. The CDR3 spans 12 residues. Germline V gene data show CDR1 as SGDLS and CDR2 as YYNGEE. Written as DNA, the CDR3 is TGTGCCAGCAGCGACAGGGACACTGAAGCTTTCTTT. It translates to CASSDRDTEAFF.